This passage covers 2 T cell receptor beta chains from one sample sequenced in a study of T cells in localized non-small cell lung cancer. TCRdb's copy holds only in-frame clones and misses some; the assay was immunoSEQ multiplex PCR. The table lists fewer than 95,000 clones, approximately 91% of them singletons. Sequencing was performed on PBMCs, taken before any cancer treatment. These receptors all stem from a woman aged 40-69 years with stage II squamous cell lung carcinoma.

The chain joins TRBV19 to TRBJ1-6, with TRBD1 identical over 9 bases. V gave up 6 bases and J gave up 6 bases; unmatched junction bases: 12. The V gene's germline CDR1 is LNHDA and CDR2 SQIVND (reference sequence). The CDR3 is 17 amino acids. CDR3: CASRTLGTGTSNSPLHF. As DNA, the CDR3 is TGTGCCAGTAGGACGTTGGGGACAGGGACGAGTAATTCACCCCTCCACTTT.

V usage is TRBV30 and J usage is TRBJ1-2; unclear D gene. Germline V gives CDR1 GTSNPN, CDR2 SVGIG (reference sequence). V was cut by 0 bases and J by 9 bases, with 23 bases left in between. The CDR3 consists of 16 residues. Here the CDR3 reads CAWSVPRSGITMRYTF. The CDR3 DNA reads TGTGCCTGGAGTGTACCCAGAAGTGGAATAACTATGCGCTACACCTTC.